This T cell receptor beta chain was recovered during a study of metastatic and nonmetastatic thyroid tumors. Looking at the study overall: Across blood and tumor or nodule tissue, repertoires from malignant and benign thyroid patients were compared with one another. The study's findings and limits: Malignant tumors reportedly showed significantly higher TCR beta diversity than benign nodules in both blood and tumor.

The germline V gene encodes CDR1 SGHRS and CDR2 YFSETQ. The CDR3 totals 17 residues. A remark on this clone: Its antigen is not known. A much larger clone lies a single base off, so this may be a read error. Different DNA sequences within this sample yield the same CDR3.

As originally analysed: Clinicopathological groups of papillary thyroid cancer showed CDR3 differences that were used to build a distant-metastasis classifier. From the PCR reads, TCRdb re-called clones with MiXCR. The V and J calls and clone size come from TCRdb's table, not from the authors' own analysis. The table has 4,500 or so clones, approximately 31% seen once; the top ten hold around 16%. Prior to thyroid surgery, none of the patients had received any treatment. The sample consisted of adjacent normal tissue. This rearrangement joins TRBV5-1 to TRBJ2-7; TRBD2 matches 10 bases. The clonotype was recovered from a male donor with papillary thyroid cancer or a benign thyroid nodule (not recorded which). Some clones in this sample may be carry-over from other donors' samples. CDR3 loop: CASSLGLAVGGDYEQYF. The CDR3 nucleotides are TGTGCCAGCAGCCTTGGACTAGCGGTGGGGGGGGACTACGAGCAGTACTTC.